This T cell receptor (beta chain) was captured by sequencing in a study of blood T cells in healthy people across ages. In regard to this clonotype: What it binds is not known.

PCR was performed a second time for about 7 to 11 cycles using a sample-barcoded 5' primer and a J-beta primer mix. MiXCR, run by TCRdb on the 5' RACE reads, gives a single entry per CDR3 protein. The sample yields 1.5 million to 2 million distinct CDR3 sequences, roughly 28% seen once. The donors, all healthy, were Caucasians living in Russia, aged roughly 6 to 100. CDR3 length equals 13 residues. Study-wide results and caveats: Versus aged donors, long-lived donors had higher diversity and more naive CD4+ cells.

This clonotype originated in a woman younger than 45 in good health. Sequencing input: blood. The chain is built from TRBV1 and TRBJ1-4. TRBV1 is tagged as a pseudogene. The CDR3 loop reads CTSSRISSEKLFF. For the CDR3, the DNA is TGCACCAGCAGCCGTATATCAAGTGAAAAACTGTTTTTT.